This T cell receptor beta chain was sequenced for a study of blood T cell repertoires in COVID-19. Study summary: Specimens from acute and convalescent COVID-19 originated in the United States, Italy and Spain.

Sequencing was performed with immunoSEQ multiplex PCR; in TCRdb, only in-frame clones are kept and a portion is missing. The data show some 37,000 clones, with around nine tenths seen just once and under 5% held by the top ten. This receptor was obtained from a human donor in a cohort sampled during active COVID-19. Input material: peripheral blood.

CDR3 amino acids: CASSTRTGTSYEQYF. The CDR3, as DNA: TGTGCCAGCAGCACCCGGACAGGGACCTCCTACGAGCAGTACTTC. V is TRBV7-2 and J is TRBJ2-7; 8 bases map to TRBD1. The CDR3 consists of 15 residues. The junction had 6 bases not matched to a gene; V was cut back by 5 bases and J by 0 bases. Germline values: CDR1 SGHTA, CDR2 FQGNSA.